This T cell receptor beta chain was observed in a study of shared clonotypes between healthy human individuals. Assay: immunoSEQ multiplex PCR; the TCRdb copy retains only in-frame clones and omits some. The sample has millions of clones; approximately 90% are singletons. The germline V gene has CDR1 SGHRS and CDR2 YFSETQ. This CDR3 contains 15 residues. V shed 1 base and J shed 2 bases, with 10 bases lying between them. The sequence derives from a man aged 18 to 29 in good health. Sequencing was carried out using naive CD4+ T cells sorted from blood. This sample's subset: CD45RA+ positively selected. The chain couples TRBV5-1 to TRBJ2-1; D not resolved. The CDR3 protein is CASSLLGSPYNEQFF. Here the CDR3 DNA reads TGCGCCAGCAGCTTGTTAGGCTCCCCCTACAATGAGCAGTTCTTC.